This T cell receptor (beta chain) came from a study of patients and donors after allogeneic stem cell transplantation. Germline CDR1 is LGHDT and CDR2 is YNNKEL (reference sequence). V lost 2 bases, J lost 0 bases, and 11 bases lay in between. The CDR3 is 15 amino acids. TCRdb independently ran MiXCR on the RT-PCR reads; one entry per CDR3 protein. The data hold about 24,000 distinct CDR3 sequences, with less than 45% observed a single time. This clonotype turned up a few times. The rearrangement links TRBV3-1 to TRBJ2-7; D may be TRBD2 (6 bases). Sequencing was carried out using blood, either unsorted or a sorted T cell fraction (not recorded which). The TCR was taken from a human donor who was either an allogeneic HSCT recipient or a stem cell or donor lymphocyte infusion donor (not recorded which). It is not recorded whose cells these are; they may come from a transplant donor. The chain's CDR3 is CASSQIADFSYEQYF. Here the CDR3 DNA reads TGTGCCAGCAGCCAAATAGCGGACTTCTCCTACGAGCAGTACTTC.